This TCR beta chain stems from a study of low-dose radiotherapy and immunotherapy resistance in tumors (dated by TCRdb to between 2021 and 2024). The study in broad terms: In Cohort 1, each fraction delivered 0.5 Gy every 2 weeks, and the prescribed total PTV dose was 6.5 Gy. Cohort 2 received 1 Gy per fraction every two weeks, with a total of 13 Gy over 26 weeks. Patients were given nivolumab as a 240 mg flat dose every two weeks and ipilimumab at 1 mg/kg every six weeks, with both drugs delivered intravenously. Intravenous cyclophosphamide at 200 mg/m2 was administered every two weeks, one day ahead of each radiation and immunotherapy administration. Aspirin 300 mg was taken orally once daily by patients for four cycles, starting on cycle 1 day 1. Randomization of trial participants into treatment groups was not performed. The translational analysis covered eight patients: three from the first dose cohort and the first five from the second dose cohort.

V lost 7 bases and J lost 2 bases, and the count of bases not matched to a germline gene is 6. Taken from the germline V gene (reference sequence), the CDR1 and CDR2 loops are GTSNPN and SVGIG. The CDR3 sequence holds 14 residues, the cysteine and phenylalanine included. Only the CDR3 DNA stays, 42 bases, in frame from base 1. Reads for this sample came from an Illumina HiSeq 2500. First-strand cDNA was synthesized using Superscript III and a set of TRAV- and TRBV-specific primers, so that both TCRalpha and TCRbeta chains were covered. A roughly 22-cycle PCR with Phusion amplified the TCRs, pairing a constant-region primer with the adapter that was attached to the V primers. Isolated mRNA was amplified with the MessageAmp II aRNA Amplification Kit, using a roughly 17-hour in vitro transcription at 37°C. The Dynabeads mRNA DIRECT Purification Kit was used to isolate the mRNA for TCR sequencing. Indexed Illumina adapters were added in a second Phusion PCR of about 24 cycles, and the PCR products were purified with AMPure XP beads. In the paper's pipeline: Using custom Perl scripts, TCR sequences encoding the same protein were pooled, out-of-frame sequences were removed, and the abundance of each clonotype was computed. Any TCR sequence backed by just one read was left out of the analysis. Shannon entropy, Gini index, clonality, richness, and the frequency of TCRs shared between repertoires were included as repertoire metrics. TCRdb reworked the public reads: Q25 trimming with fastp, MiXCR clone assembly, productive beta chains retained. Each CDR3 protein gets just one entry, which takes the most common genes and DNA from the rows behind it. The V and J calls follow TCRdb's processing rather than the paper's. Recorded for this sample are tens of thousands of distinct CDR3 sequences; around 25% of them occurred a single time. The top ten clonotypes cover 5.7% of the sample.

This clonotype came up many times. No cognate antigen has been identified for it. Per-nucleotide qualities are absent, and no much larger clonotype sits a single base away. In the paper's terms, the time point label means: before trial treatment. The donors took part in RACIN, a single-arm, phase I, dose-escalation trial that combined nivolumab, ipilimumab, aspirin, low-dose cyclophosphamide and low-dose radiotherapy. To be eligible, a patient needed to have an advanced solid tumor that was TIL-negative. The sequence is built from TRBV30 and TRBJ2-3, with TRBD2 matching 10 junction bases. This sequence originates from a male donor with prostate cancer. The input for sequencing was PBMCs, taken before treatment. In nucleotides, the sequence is TGTGCCTCGAGACTAGCGGGCCCCACAGATACGCAGTATTTT. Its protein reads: CASRLAGPTDTQYF.